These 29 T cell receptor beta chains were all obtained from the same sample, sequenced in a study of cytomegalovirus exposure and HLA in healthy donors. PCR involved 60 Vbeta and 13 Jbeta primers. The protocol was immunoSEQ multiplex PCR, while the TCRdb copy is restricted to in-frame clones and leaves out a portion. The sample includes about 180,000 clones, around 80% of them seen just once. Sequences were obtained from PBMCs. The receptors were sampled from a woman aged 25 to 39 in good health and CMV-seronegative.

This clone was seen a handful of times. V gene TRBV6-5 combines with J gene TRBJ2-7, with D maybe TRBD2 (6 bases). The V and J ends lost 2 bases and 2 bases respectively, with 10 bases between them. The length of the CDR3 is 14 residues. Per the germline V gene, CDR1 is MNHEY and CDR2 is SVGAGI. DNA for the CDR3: TGTGCCAGCAGTTACGGGGACTCTACCTACGAGCAGTACTTC. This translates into CASSYGDSTYEQYF.

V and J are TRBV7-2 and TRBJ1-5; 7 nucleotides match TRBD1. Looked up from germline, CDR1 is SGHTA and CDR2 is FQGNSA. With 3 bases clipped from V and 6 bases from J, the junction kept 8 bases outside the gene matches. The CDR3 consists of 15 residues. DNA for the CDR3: TGTGCCAGCAGCTTGACGACAGGGTTTGGTCAGCCCCAGCATTTT. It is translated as CASSLTTGFGQPQHF.

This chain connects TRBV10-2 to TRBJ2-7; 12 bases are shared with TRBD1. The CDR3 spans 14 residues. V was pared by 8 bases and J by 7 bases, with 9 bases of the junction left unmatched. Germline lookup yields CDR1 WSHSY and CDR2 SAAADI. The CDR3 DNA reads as TGCGCCAGCTTTGAGGGACAGGGGGCGGGTGAGCAGTACTTC. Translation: CASFEGQGAGEQYF.

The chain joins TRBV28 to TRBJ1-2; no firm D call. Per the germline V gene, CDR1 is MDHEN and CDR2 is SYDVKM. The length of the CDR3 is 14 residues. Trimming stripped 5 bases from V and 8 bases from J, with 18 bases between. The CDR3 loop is CASSTPGGYDGYTF. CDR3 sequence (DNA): TGTGCCAGCAGTACCCCTGGAGGGTATGACGGCTACACCTTC.

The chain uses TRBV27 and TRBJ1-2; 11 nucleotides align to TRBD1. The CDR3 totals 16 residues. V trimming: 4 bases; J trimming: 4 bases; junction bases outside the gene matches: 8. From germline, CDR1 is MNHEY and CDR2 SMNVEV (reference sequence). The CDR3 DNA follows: TGTGCCAGCAGTTCTCGGACAGGGGGCGTCTTCTATGGCTACACCTTC. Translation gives CASSSRTGGVFYGYTF.

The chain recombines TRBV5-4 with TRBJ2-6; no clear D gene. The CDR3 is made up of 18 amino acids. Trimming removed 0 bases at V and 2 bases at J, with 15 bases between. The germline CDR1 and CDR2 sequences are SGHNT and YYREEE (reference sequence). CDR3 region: CASSLGVGISPGANVLTF. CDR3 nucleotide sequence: TGTGCCAGCAGCTTGGGGGTAGGAATTAGCCCTGGGGCCAACGTCCTGACTTTC. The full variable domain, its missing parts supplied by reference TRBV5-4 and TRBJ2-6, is ETGVTQSPTHLIKTRGQQVTLRCSSQSGHNTVSWYQQALGQGPQFIFQYYREEENGRGNFPPRFSGLQFPNYSSELNVNALELDDSALYLCASSLGVGISPGANVLTFGAGSRLTVL.

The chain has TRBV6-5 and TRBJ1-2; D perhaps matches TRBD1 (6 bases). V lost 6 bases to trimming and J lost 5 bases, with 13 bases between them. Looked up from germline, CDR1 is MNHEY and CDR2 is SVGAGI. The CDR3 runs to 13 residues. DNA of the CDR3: TGTGCCAGCAGGCCACAGGGATATTATGGCTACACCTTC. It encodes CASRPQGYYGYTF.

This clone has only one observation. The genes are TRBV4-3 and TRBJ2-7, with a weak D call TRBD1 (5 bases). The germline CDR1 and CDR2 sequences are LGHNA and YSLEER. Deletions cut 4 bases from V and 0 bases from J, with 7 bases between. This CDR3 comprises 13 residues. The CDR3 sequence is CASSPDSSYEQYF. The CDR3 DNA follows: TGCGCCAGCAGCCCAGACAGCTCCTACGAGCAGTACTTC.

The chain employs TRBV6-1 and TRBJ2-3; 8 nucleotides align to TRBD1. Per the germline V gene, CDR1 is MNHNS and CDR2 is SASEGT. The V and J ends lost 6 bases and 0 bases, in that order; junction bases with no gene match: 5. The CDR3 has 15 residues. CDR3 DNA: TGTGCCAGCAGCACGGACAGGGTCAGCACAGATACGCAGTATTTT. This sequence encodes CASSTDRVSTDTQYF.

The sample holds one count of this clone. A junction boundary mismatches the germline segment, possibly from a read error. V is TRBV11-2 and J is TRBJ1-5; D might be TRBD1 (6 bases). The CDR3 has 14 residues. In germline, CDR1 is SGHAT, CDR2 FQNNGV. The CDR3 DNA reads TGTGCCAGCAGCTTAACAGGGCCTAGTCAGTCCCAGCATTTT. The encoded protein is CASSLTGPSQSQHF.

The CDR3 reads CSVTRDQETQYF. The CDR3 nucleotides read TGCAGCGTTACCAGGGACCAAGAGACCCAGTACTTC. The rearrangement uses TRBV29-1 and TRBJ2-5; the D gene is possibly TRBD1 (5 bases). With 5 bases removed from V and 0 bases from J, the gap between germline ends came to 7 bases. CDR3 size: 12 residues. Germline CDR1 SQVTM, CDR2 ANQGSEA.

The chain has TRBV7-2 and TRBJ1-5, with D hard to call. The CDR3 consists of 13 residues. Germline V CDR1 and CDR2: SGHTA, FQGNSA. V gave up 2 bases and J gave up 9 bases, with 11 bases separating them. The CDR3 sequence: CASSLSAIRPQHF. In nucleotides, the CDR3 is TGTGCCAGCAGCTTATCCGCGATCCGGCCCCAGCATTTT. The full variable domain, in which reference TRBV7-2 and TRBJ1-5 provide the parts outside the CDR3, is GAGVSQSPSNKVTEKGKDVELRCDPISGHTALYWYRQSLGQGLEFLIYFQGNSAPDKSGLPSDRFSAERTGGSVSTLTIQRTQQEDSAVYLCASSLSAIRPQHFGDGTRLSIL.

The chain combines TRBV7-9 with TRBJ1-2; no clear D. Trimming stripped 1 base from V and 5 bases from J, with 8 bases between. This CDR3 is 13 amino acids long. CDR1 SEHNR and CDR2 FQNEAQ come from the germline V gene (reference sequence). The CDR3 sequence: CASSLVAAYGYTF. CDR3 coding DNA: TGTGCCAGCAGCTTAGTAGCTGCGTATGGCTACACCTTC.

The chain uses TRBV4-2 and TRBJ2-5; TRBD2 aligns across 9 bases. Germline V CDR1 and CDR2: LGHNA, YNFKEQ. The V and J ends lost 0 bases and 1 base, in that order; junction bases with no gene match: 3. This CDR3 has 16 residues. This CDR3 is CASSQEGRGGQETQYF. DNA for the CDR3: TGTGCCAGCAGCCAAGAGGGGCGGGGGGGCCAAGAGACCCAGTACTTC.

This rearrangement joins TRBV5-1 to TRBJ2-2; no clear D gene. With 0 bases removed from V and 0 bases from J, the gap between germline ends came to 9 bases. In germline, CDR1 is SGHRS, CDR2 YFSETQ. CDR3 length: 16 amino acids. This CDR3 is CASSLAGVANTGELFF. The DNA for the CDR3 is TGCGCCAGCAGCTTGGCCGGAGTAGCGAACACCGGGGAGCTGTTTTTT.

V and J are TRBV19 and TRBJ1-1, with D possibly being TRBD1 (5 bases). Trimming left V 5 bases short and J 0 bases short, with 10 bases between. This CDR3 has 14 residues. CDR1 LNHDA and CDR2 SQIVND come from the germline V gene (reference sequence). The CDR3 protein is CASSGGTMNTEAFF. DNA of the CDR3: TGTGCCAGTAGTGGGGGGACCATGAACACTGAAGCTTTCTTT.

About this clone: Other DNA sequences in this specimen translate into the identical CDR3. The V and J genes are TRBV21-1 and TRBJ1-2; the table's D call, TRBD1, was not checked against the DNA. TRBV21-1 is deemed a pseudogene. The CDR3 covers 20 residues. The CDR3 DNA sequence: TGTGCCAGCAGCAAAGAGTTAGGGGTCGATAGGGGGATCAGTGACTATGGCTACACCTTC. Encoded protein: CASSKELGVDRGISDYGYTF.

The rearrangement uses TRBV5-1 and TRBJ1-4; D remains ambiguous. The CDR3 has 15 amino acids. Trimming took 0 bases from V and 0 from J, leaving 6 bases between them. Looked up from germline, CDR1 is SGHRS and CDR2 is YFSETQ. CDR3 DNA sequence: TGCGCCAGCAGCTTGGGGGCCGCAACTAATGAAAAACTGTTTTTT. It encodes CASSLGAATNEKLFF.

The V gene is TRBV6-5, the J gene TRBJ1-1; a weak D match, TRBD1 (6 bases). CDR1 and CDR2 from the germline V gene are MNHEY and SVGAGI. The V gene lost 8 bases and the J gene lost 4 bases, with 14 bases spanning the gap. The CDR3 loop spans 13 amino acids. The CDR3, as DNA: TGTGCCAGCTTCCGGGGGGCCCGCACTGAAGCTTTCTTT. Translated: CASFRGARTEAFF.

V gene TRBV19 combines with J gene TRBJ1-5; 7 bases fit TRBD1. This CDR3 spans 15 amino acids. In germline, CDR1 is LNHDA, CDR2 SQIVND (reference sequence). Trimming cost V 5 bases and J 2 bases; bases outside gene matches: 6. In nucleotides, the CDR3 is TGTGCCAGTAGTCCAGGGGGTAGGCGCAATCAGCCCCAGCATTTT. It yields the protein CASSPGGRRNQPQHF.

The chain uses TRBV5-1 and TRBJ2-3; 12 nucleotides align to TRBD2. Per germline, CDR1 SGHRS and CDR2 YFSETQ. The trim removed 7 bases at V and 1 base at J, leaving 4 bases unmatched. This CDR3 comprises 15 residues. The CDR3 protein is CASRTSGVGTDTQYF. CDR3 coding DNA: TGCGCCAGCCGGACTAGCGGGGTCGGCACAGATACGCAGTATTTT.

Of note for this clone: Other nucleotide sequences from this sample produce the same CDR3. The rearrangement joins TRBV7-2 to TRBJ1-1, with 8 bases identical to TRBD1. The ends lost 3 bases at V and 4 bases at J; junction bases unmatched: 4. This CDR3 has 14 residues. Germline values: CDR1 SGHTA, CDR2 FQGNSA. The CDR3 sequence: CASSLRQGTTEAFF. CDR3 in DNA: TGTGCCAGCAGCTTGAGACAGGGGACCACTGAAGCTTTCTTT.

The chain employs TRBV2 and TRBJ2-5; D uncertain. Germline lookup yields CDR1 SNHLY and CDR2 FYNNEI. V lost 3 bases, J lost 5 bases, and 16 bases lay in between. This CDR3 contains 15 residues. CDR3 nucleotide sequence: TGTGCCAGCAGTGATATTGAGGCGTCCCGGGAGACCCAGTACTTC. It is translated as CASSDIEASRETQYF.

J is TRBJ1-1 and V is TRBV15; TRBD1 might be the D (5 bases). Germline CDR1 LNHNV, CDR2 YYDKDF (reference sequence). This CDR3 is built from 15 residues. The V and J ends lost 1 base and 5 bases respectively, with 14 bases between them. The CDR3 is CATSRVQGSGTEAFF. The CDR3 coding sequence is TGTGCCACCAGCAGAGTGCAGGGTTCGGGTACTGAAGCTTTCTTT.

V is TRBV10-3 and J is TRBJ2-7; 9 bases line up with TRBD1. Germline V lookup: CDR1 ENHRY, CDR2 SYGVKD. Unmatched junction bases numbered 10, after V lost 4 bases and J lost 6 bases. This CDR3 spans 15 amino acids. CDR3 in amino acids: CAISGRDRVWGEQYF. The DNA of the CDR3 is TGTGCCATCAGTGGACGGGACAGGGTTTGGGGCGAGCAGTACTTC.

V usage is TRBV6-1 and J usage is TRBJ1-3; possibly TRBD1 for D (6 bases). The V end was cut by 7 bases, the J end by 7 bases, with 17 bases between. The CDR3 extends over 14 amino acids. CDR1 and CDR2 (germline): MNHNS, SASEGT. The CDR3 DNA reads TGTGCCAGCACCCTCGAGGGGGATTGGAACACCATATATTTT. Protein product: CASTLEGDWNTIYF.

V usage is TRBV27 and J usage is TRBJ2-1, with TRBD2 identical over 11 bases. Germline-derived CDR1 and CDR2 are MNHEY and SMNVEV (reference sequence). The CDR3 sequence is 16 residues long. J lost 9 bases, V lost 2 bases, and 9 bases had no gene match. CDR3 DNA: TGTGCCAGCAGTTTAGAGGGGACTAGCGGTGTGGTTGAGCAGTTCTTC. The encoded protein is CASSLEGTSGVVEQFF.

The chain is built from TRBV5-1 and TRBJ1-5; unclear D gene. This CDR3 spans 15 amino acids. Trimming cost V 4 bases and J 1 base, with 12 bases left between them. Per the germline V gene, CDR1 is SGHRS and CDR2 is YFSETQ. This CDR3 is CASSLGEESNQPQHF. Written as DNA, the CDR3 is TGCGCCAGCAGCCTTGGAGAGGAAAGCAATCAGCCCCAGCATTTT. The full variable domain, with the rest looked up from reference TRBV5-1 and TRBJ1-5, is KAGVTQTPRYLIKTRGQQVTLSCSPISGHRSVSWYQQTPGQGLQFLFEYFSETQRNKGNFPGRFSGRQFSNSRSEMNVSTLELGDSALYLCASSLGEESNQPQHFGDGTRLSIL.

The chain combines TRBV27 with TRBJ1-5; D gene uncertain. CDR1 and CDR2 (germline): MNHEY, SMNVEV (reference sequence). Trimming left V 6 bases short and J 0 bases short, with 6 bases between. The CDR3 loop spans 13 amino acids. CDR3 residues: CASSSYSNQPQHF. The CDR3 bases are TGTGCCAGCAGCTCCTATAGCAATCAGCCCCAGCATTTT.